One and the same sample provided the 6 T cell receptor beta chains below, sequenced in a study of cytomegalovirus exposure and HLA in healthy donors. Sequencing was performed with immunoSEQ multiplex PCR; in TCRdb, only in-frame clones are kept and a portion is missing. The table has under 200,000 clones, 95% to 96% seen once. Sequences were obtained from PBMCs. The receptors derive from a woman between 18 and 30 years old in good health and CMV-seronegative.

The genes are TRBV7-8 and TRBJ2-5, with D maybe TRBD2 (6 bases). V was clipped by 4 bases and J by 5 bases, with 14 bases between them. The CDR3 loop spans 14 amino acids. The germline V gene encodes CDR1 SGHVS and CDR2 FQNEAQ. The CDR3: CASSSTAGPETQYF. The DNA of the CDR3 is TGTGCCAGCAGCTCCACGGCGGGGCCGGAGACCCAGTACTTC. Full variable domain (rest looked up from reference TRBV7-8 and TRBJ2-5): GAGVSQSPRYKVAKRGQDVALRCDPISGHVSLFWYQQALGQGPEFLTYFQNEAQLDKSGLPSDRFFAERPEGSVSTLKIQRTQQEDSAVYLCASSSTAGPETQYFGPGTRLLVL.

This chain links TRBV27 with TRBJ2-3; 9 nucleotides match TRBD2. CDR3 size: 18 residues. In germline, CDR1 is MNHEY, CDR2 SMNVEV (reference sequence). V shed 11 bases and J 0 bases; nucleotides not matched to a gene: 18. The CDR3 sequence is CAGGTVGIAGVSTDTQYF. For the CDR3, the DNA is TGTGCCGGAGGGACAGTTGGGATAGCGGGGGTAAGCACAGATACGCAGTATTTT.

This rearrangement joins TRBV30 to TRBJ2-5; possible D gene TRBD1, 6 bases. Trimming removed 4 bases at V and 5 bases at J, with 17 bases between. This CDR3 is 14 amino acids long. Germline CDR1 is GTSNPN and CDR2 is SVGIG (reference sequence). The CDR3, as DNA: TGTGCCTGGACTATCAGGACCACAGGGGAGACCCAGTACTTC. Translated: CAWTIRTTGETQYF.

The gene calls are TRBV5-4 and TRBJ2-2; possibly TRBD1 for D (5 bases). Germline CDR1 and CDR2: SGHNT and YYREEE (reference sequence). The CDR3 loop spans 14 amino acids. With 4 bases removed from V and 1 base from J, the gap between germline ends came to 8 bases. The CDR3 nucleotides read TGTGCCAGCAGCAAAGGACAGAACACCGGGGAGCTGTTTTTT. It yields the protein CASSKGQNTGELFF.

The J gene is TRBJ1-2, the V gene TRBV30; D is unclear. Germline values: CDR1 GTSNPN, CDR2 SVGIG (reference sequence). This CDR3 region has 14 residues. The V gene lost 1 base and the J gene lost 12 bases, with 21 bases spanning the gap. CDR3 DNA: TGTGCCTGGAGTGCACCGTCCTCCTTTCAAGCCGACACCTTC. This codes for CAWSAPSSFQADTF. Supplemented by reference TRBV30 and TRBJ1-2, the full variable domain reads SQTIHQWPATLVQPVGSPLSLECTVEGTSNPNLYWYRQAAGRGLQLLFYSVGIGQISSEVPQNLSASRPQDRQFILSSKKLLLSDSGFYLCAWSAPSSFQADTFGSGTRLTVV.

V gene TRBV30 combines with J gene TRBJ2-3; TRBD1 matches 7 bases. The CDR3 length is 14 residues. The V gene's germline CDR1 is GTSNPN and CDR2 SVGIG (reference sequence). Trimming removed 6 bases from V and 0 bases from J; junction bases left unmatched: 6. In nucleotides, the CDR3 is TGTGCCTGTACGCCAGGGGGTAGCACAGATACGCAGTATTTT. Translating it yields CACTPGGSTDTQYF.